Shown below are 21 T cell receptor beta chains from a single sample sequenced in a study of blood T cell repertoires in COVID-19. Here immunoSEQ multiplex PCR was the method, and the copy in TCRdb shows in-frame clones only, minus some. The table has more than 100,000 clones, just over 85% seen once; the top ten hold 0.88%. Sequencing used peripheral blood. All receptors derive from a woman between 50 and 59 years old with active or convalescent COVID-19.

V gene TRBV6-2 or TRBV6-3 combines with J gene TRBJ2-7; TRBD2 aligns across 12 bases. CDR3 length equals 14 residues. Trimming cost V 5 bases and J 5 bases; bases outside gene matches: 4. From germline, CDR1 is MNHEY and CDR2 SVGEGT. CDR3 sequence (DNA): TGTGCCAGCAGTACCCCTAGCGGGAGGGACGAGCAGTACTTC. It specifies CASSTPSGRDEQYF.

J is TRBJ2-5 and V is TRBV28; the match to TRBD1 covers 8 bases. Unmatched junction bases numbered 13, after V lost 6 bases and J lost 4 bases. CDR1 is MDHEN and CDR2 is SYDVKM in the germline V gene. This CDR3 is built from 16 residues. The CDR3 DNA is TGTGCCAGCAGGAAGACCCTAGGACAGGGACGAGAGACCCAGTACTTC. Its translation is CASRKTLGQGRETQYF.

CDR3 in DNA: TGCGCCAGCAGCCACCTAGCGGGGAACGACAATGAGCAGTTCTTC. Translating gives CASSHLAGNDNEQFF. The gene calls are TRBV4-3 and TRBJ2-1; 9 bases are shared with TRBD2. The germline V gene has CDR1 LGHNA and CDR2 YSLEER. The J segment lost 5 bases and the V segment lost 3 bases, leaving 5 bases of the junction unmatched. The CDR3 runs to 15 residues.

This sequence joins TRBV4-3 and TRBJ2-2; tentative D call: TRBD1 (6 bases). The CDR3 consists of 15 residues. Per the germline V gene, CDR1 is LGHNA and CDR2 is YSLEER. The ends were cut back, 5 bases at V and 0 bases at J, with 10 bases in the middle. The CDR3 DNA is TGCGCCAGCAGCGGGACACGTACGAACACCGGGGAGCTGTTTTTT. Protein: CASSGTRTNTGELFF.

The chain joins TRBV10-3 to TRBJ2-1; no clear D gene. The V end lost 4 bases, the J end lost 7 bases, and 8 bases lay between the germline ends. Germline lookup yields CDR1 ENHRY and CDR2 SYGVKD. CDR3 length: 12 residues. The CDR3 loop reads CAISVGQNEQFF. The CDR3 DNA sequence: TGTGCCATCAGTGTTGGTCAGAATGAGCAGTTCTTC.

This rearrangement joins TRBV13 to TRBJ2-3, with D perhaps matching TRBD1 (5 bases). The germline gives CDR1 PRHDT, CDR2 FYEKMQ (reference sequence). The CDR3 is made up of 16 amino acids. The V end lost 2 bases, the J end lost 1 base, and 13 bases lay between the germline ends. Here the CDR3 reads CASSLRGQIGTDTQYF. The CDR3 nucleotides are TGTGCCAGCAGCTTAAGGGGCCAAATTGGCACAGATACGCAGTATTTT. Full variable domain (missing parts from reference TRBV13 and TRBJ2-3): AAGVIQSPRHLIKEKRETATLKCYPIPRHDTVYWYQQGPGQDPQFLISFYEKMQSDKGSIPDRFSAQQFSDYHSELNMSSLELGDSALYFCASSLRGQIGTDTQYFGPGTRLTVL.

V gene TRBV12-3 or TRBV12-4 combines with J gene TRBJ1-1, with D possibly TRBD1 on 5 matching bases. The length of the CDR3 is 11 residues. Trimming took 6 bases from V and 8 from J, leaving 10 bases between them. CDR3: CASREQVEAFF. The CDR3 DNA is TGTGCCAGCAGGGAACAGGTAGAAGCTTTCTTT.

This sequence joins TRBV3-1 (or the pseudogene TRBV3-2) and TRBJ2-7; no clear D gene. This CDR3 spans 11 amino acids. Germline CDR1 LGHDT, CDR2 YNNKEL (reference sequence). Trimming took 5 bases from V and 6 from J, leaving 8 bases between them. The CDR3 bases are TGTGCCAGCAGCGGTGTGGCCGAGCAGTACTTC. The encoded protein is CASSGVAEQYF.

The gene calls are TRBV3-1 (or the pseudogene TRBV3-2) and TRBJ2-1, with 11 positions matching TRBD2. This CDR3 has 16 residues. Trimming removed 3 bases from V and 2 bases from J; junction bases left unmatched: 3. Looked up from germline, CDR1 is LGHDT and CDR2 is YNNKEL (reference sequence). The CDR3 region has the DNA TGTGCCAGCAGCCAGGTGACTAGCGGGGCCTACAATGAGCAGTTCTTC. This translates into CASSQVTSGAYNEQFF.

The chain recombines TRBV18 with TRBJ2-7, with TRBD1 identical over 7 bases. The CDR3 has 15 residues. Trimming took 2 bases from V and 2 from J; bases not matched to a gene: 6. CDR1 KGHSH and CDR2 LQKENI come from the germline V gene. DNA for the CDR3: TGTGCCAGCTCACCAATAGACAGGGATACCTACGAGCAGTACTTC. Its protein product is CASSPIDRDTYEQYF.

This clone was counted a single time. The rearrangement uses TRBV5-1 and TRBJ2-7; 7 bases are a match to TRBD1. Germline CDR1 is SGHRS and CDR2 is YFSETQ. The CDR3 sequence is 14 residues long. V gave up 3 bases and J gave up 5 bases; unmatched junction bases: 8. CDR3 nucleotides: TGCGCCAGCAGCTACTCGACAGGGTCTGACGAGCAGTACTTC. Translated: CASSYSTGSDEQYF.

The chain recombines TRBV12-3 or TRBV12-4 with TRBJ2-1; D is unresolved. The V end was cut by 3 bases, the J end by 5 bases, with 5 bases between. The CDR3 extends over 12 amino acids. The CDR3 region has the DNA TGTGCCAGCAGTTTCCCGGACAATGAGCAGTTCTTC. It translates to CASSFPDNEQFF.

The J gene is TRBJ1-2, the V gene TRBV7-9; TRBD1 aligns across 8 bases. Per the germline V gene, CDR1 is SEHNR and CDR2 is FQNEAQ (reference sequence). CDR3 length equals 14 residues. V was clipped by 3 bases and J by 6 bases; unmatched bases: 6. CDR3 in amino acids: CASSFLTGDHGYTF. CDR3 DNA sequence: TGTGCCAGCAGCTTTCTGACAGGGGATCATGGCTACACCTTC.

J is TRBJ2-1 and V is TRBV5-1; 10 nucleotides line up with TRBD2. CDR1 SGHRS and CDR2 YFSETQ come from the germline V gene. The junction had 8 bases not matched to a gene; V was cut back by 4 bases and J by 7 bases. The CDR3 sequence is 15 residues long. The CDR3 sequence is CASSPSGRAENEQFF. CDR3 nucleotide sequence: TGCGCCAGCAGCCCGAGCGGGAGGGCCGAGAATGAGCAGTTCTTC.

This chain connects TRBV6-5 to TRBJ1-2; unclear D gene. CDR1 MNHEY and CDR2 SVGAGI come from the germline V gene. The CDR3 consists of 15 residues. V was pared by 7 bases and J by 8 bases, with 23 bases between. The CDR3 sequence is CASTGRAGSFGGYTF. The CDR3 coding sequence is TGTGCCAGCACGGGAAGGGCTGGGAGCTTTGGCGGCTACACCTTC.

The chain carries TRBV10-1 and TRBJ1-1; 8 bases are shared with TRBD1. The V segment lost 10 bases and the J segment 0 bases; nucleotides outside the gene matches: 10. Germline V gene data show CDR1 as WNHNN and CDR2 as SYGVQD (reference sequence). The CDR3 sequence is 15 residues long. For the CDR3, the DNA is TGCGCCACCAAAGGACAGGGCTTTATGAACACTGAAGCTTTCTTT. This encodes CATKGQGFMNTEAFF.

The J gene is TRBJ2-3, the V gene TRBV7-9; 9 bases match TRBD2. The CDR3 is made up of 14 amino acids. The V segment lost 3 bases and the J segment 3 bases; nucleotides outside the gene matches: 1. Germline V gene sequence: CDR1 SEHNR, CDR2 FQNEAQ (reference sequence). The chain's CDR3 is CASSFSGSTDTQYF. CDR3 nucleotide sequence: TGTGCCAGCAGCTTTAGCGGGAGTACAGATACGCAGTATTTT.

The count of this clone is one. This chain connects TRBV24-1 to TRBJ1-5; possible D gene TRBD1, 5 bases. The V gene lost 1 base and the J gene lost 7 bases, with 7 bases spanning the gap. The CDR3 is 13 amino acids. Per germline, CDR1 KGHDR and CDR2 SFDVKD. The CDR3, as DNA: TGTGCCACCAGTGATTTCCGGGGGCAGCCCCAGCATTTT. Translating it yields CATSDFRGQPQHF.

This clone is a singleton in its sample. V and J are TRBV11-3 and TRBJ2-7; a weak D match, TRBD2 (6 bases). Germline V gives CDR1 SGHNT, CDR2 YENEEA. The CDR3 is made up of 14 amino acids. Trimming left V 5 bases short and J 2 bases short, with 13 bases between. The CDR3 loop reads CASSPPGTPYEQYF. CDR3 DNA: TGTGCCAGCAGCCCCCCTGGGACTCCCTACGAGCAGTACTTC. The full variable domain, in which reference TRBV11-3 and TRBJ2-7 provide the parts outside the CDR3, is EAGVVQSPRYKIIEKKQPVAFWCNPISGHNTLYWYLQNLGQGPELLIRYENEEAVDDSQLPKDRFSAERLKGVDSTLKIQPAELGDSAVYLCASSPPGTPYEQYFGPGTRLTVT.

This clone was seen a few times. This rearrangement joins TRBV19 to TRBJ1-5, with a weak D call TRBD1 (5 bases). The CDR3 totals 14 residues. V lost 1 base and J lost 7, with 11 bases in between. Germline V gives CDR1 LNHDA, CDR2 SQIVND (reference sequence). The CDR3 coding sequence is TGTGCCAGTAGTATAGGCAGGGAAATACAGCCCCAGCATTTT. Residues: CASSIGREIQPQHF.

V and J are TRBV21-1 and TRBJ2-3; the D call TRBD2 from the table was never checked on the DNA. TRBV21-1 is designated a pseudogene. This CDR3 contains 19 residues. CDR3 coding DNA: TGTGCCAGCAGGATAGACTCGCCTCGATTGTCCCGCCTCCGGGATACGCAGTATTTT. Its protein is CASRIDSPRLSRLRDTQYF.